These 16 T cell receptor beta chains share one sample of origin, sequenced in a study of blood T cell repertoires in COVID-19. Using immunoSEQ multiplex PCR, the repertoire was profiled, and TCRdb retains in-frame clones only, with some absent. This sample yields about 94,000 clones, of which 84% are seen a single time; 6.3% belongs to the top ten. Sequencing was carried out using peripheral blood. The source is a man aged 60 to 75 with acute or convalescent COVID-19.

Concerning this clone: Other DNA sequences in this specimen translate into the identical CDR3. The chain uses TRBV6-2 or TRBV6-3 and TRBJ1-1, with D maybe TRBD1 (5 bases). CDR1 MNHEY and CDR2 SVGEGT come from the germline V gene. V was pared by 2 bases and J by 5 bases, with 9 bases between. The CDR3 sequence is 13 residues long. The CDR3 coding sequence is TGTGCCAGCAGTTACGGGGGGGGAACTGAAGCTTTCTTT. This sequence encodes CASSYGGGTEAFF.

J is TRBJ1-1 and V is TRBV7-3, with D uncertain. The CDR3 has 14 residues. V was clipped by 5 bases and J by 7 bases, with 17 bases between them. Germline CDR1 reads SGHTA; CDR2 reads FQGTGA. The CDR3 DNA reads TGTGCCAGCAGCGTCTGGACCAGTACTAGTGAAGCTTTCTTT. Translating gives CASSVWTSTSEAFF.

The chain recombines TRBV5-6 with TRBJ1-1, with D uncertain. V was cut by 0 bases and J by 0 bases, with 12 bases left in between. CDR1 is SGHDT and CDR2 is YYEEEE in the germline V gene. The CDR3 runs to 16 residues. CDR3 DNA sequence: TGTGCCAGCAGCTTGGATGGTGCCCTAATGAACACTGAAGCTTTCTTT. Translation: CASSLDGALMNTEAFF.

CDR3 residues: CASSFTGGFYNSPLHF. CDR3 nucleotide sequence: TGCGCCAGCAGCTTCACAGGGGGCTTCTATAATTCACCCCTCCACTTT. V is TRBV5-1 and J is TRBJ1-6; 9 bases are a match to TRBD1. Per the germline V gene, CDR1 is SGHRS and CDR2 is YFSETQ. Germline trimming cut 2 bases from V and 3 bases from J; bases unmatched to any gene: 3. The CDR3 runs to 16 residues. The whole variable domain, remainder taken from reference TRBV5-1 and TRBJ1-6, is KAGVTQTPRYLIKTRGQQVTLSCSPISGHRSVSWYQQTPGQGLQFLFEYFSETQRNKGNFPGRFSGRQFSNSRSEMNVSTLELGDSALYLCASSFTGGFYNSPLHFGNGTRLTVT.

The CDR3 reads CASSVAVGGNYGYTF. The CDR3 bases are TGTGCCAGCAGCGTAGCGGTCGGAGGTAACTATGGCTACACCTTC. The chain carries TRBV9 and TRBJ1-2, with D uncertain. This CDR3 has 15 residues. The V gene lost 0 bases and the J gene lost 1 base, with 10 bases spanning the gap. Germline loops: CDR1 SGDLS, CDR2 YYNGEE.

The chain couples TRBV6-5 to TRBJ1-5, with D uncertain. The V end lost 4 bases, the J end lost 9 bases, and 13 bases lay between the germline ends. CDR1 and CDR2 (germline): MNHEY, SVGAGI. The CDR3 contains 13 residues. CDR3 nucleotide sequence: TGTGCCAGCAGTTCGACGGAGTTTGGGCCCCAGCATTTT. Its translation: CASSSTEFGPQHF.

The chain links TRBV25-1 to TRBJ1-3; no clear D. This CDR3 spans 15 amino acids. The germline V and J ends were trimmed by 6 bases and 0 bases, with 12 bases remaining between them. The germline gives CDR1 MGHDK, CDR2 SYGVNS. The CDR3 nucleotides are TGTGCCAGCAGACGGGGTTACAGCTCTGGAAACACCATATATTTT. Protein product: CASRRGYSSGNTIYF.

Here the CDR3 reads CASSFLDRRYGYTF. The DNA of the CDR3 is TGTGCCAGCAGTTTTCTGGACAGGCGCTATGGCTACACCTTC. The V and J genes are TRBV28 and TRBJ1-2, with 7 bases matching TRBD1. Germline loops: CDR1 MDHEN, CDR2 SYDVKM. The V segment lost 3 bases and the J segment 4 bases; nucleotides outside the gene matches: 5. The CDR3 contains 14 residues.

This clone was recorded only once. The V call is TRBV2, the J call TRBJ1-2; maybe TRBD1 (6 bases). V was trimmed by 6 bases and J by 2 bases, leaving 16 bases between them. The CDR3 has 15 residues. CDR1 and CDR2 (germline): SNHLY, FYNNEI. CDR3 bases: TGTGCCAGCAGGAGGGAAACGACAGGAAACTATGGCTACACCTTC. Translated: CASRRETTGNYGYTF.

This clone has just a few counts. The V gene is TRBV6-6, the J gene TRBJ1-1; TRBD1 aligns across 9 bases. The CDR3 length is 15 residues. Germline CDR1 and CDR2: MNHNY and SVGAGI (reference sequence). Losses at the gene ends were 5 bases for V and 1 base for J; bases not matched to a gene: 5. The CDR3 reads CASSTGQGTNTEAFF. DNA for the CDR3: TGTGCCAGCAGTACCGGACAGGGGACGAACACTGAAGCTTTCTTT.

This chain connects TRBV5-5 to TRBJ2-1; 9 bases fit TRBD1. The germline V gene has CDR1 SGHKS and CDR2 YYEKEE (reference sequence). This CDR3 has 14 residues. Unmatched junction bases numbered 5, after V lost 4 bases and J lost 6 bases. This chain's CDR3 is CASSPGTGINEQFF. Written as DNA, the CDR3 is TGTGCCAGCAGCCCCGGGACAGGGATCAATGAGCAGTTCTTC.

This rearrangement joins TRBV5-1 to TRBJ1-1; possible D gene TRBD1, 6 bases. This CDR3 comprises 15 residues. Germline V gene sequence: CDR1 SGHRS, CDR2 YFSETQ. Trimming left V 5 bases short and J 1 base short, with 15 bases between. DNA of the CDR3: TGCGCCAGCAGGAAACTACAGGGTAAGAACACTGAAGCTTTCTTT. It is translated as CASRKLQGKNTEAFF.

This chain uses TRBV25-1 with TRBJ1-6, with D possibly matching TRBD1 (5 bases). V lost 1 base to trimming and J lost 7 bases, with 11 bases between them. Germline CDR1 and CDR2: MGHDK and SYGVNS. The CDR3 is 15 amino acids. DNA for the CDR3: TGTGCCAGCAGTGAATTGGAGGGGTGGAATTCACCCCTCCACTTT. Its translation: CASSELEGWNSPLHF.

Here the CDR3 reads CASSTLRGDQPQHF. CDR3 nucleotides: TGTGCCAGCAGCACCCTCAGGGGGGACCAGCCCCAGCATTTT. The chain employs TRBV27 and TRBJ1-5; TRBD1 matches at 7 bases. Germline CDR1 MNHEY, CDR2 SMNVEV (reference sequence). The CDR3 has 14 amino acids. J was trimmed by 7 bases and V by 6 bases; bases with no gene match: 9.

This clone was counted once. CDR3 nucleotides: TGCAGCGTTGAAGATCAGGGCCCCACTGAAGCTTTCTTT. Protein: CSVEDQGPTEAFF. The chain joins TRBV29-1 to TRBJ1-1, with D perhaps matching TRBD1 (5 bases). The CDR3 is 13 amino acids. CDR1 and CDR2 from the germline V gene are SQVTM and ANQGSEA. Trimming removed 0 bases from V and 4 bases from J, with 9 bases in between.

The V call is TRBV9, the J call TRBJ2-3; 7 nucleotides align to TRBD2. Germline CDR1 and CDR2: SGDLS and YYNGEE. This CDR3 comprises 19 residues. The J segment lost 0 bases and the V segment lost 3 bases, leaving 16 bases of the junction unmatched. This CDR3 reads CASSDEVGFSGGSTDTQYF. The CDR3, as DNA: TGTGCCAGCAGCGATGAGGTGGGATTTTCGGGGGGAAGCACAGATACGCAGTATTTT.